Each of the 3 T cell receptor beta chains below was sequenced from the same sample in a study of T cell responses to AZD1222 COVID-19 vaccine. Profiled with immunoSEQ multiplex PCR; TCRdb holds only in-frame clones, not every one. This table has around 95,000 clones, about 85% appearing once. This specimen was peripheral blood, taken on day 0 of AZD1222 vaccination. The source of these receptors is an adult in good health.

The chain combines TRBV3-1 (or the pseudogene TRBV3-2) with TRBJ2-5; D is perhaps TRBD2 (6 bases). The germline CDR1 and CDR2 sequences are LGHDT and YNNKEL (reference sequence). The CDR3 length is 16 residues. Trimming removed 1 base from V and 5 bases from J, with 17 bases in between. The CDR3 protein is CASSQGPGLTLETQYF. The CDR3 DNA reads TGTGCCAGCAGCCAAGGGCCGGGACTGACCTTGGAGACCCAGTACTTC.

CDR3: CASSASYNEQFF. The CDR3 region has the DNA TGTGCCAGTAGTGCCTCCTACAATGAGCAGTTCTTC. The rearrangement uses TRBV19 and TRBJ2-1, with D unclear. Germline V CDR1 and CDR2: LNHDA, SQIVND (reference sequence). V lost 5 bases and J lost 0, with 2 bases in between. This CDR3 contains 12 residues.

The chain joins TRBV28 to TRBJ1-1; D uncertain. CDR1 is MDHEN and CDR2 is SYDVKM in the germline V gene. Between the trimmed V and J ends, which lost 3 bases and 11 bases, there was a span of 16 bases. The CDR3 is made up of 13 amino acids. The CDR3 bases are TGTGCCAGCAGTTTCCCTCGGGCAGGAGAGGCTTTCTTT. As protein: CASSFPRAGEAFF.